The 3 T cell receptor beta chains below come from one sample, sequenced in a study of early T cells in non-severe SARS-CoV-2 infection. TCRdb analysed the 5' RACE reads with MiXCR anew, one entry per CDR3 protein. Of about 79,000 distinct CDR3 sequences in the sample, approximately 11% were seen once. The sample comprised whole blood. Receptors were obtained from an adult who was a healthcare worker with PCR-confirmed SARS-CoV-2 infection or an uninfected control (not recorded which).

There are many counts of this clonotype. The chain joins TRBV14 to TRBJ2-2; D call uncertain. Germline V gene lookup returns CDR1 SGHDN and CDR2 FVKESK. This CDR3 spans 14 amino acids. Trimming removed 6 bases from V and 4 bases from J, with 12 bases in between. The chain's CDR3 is CASRINPGTGELFF. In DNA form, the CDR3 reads TGTGCCAGCAGAATTAATCCGGGCACCGGGGAGCTGTTTTTT.

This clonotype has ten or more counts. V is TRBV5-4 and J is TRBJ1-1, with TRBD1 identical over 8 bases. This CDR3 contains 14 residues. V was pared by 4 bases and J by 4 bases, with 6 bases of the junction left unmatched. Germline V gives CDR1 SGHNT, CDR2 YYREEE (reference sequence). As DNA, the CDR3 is TGTGCCAGCAGCGGCCGGACAGGGAGCACTGAAGCTTTCTTT. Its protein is CASSGRTGSTEAFF.

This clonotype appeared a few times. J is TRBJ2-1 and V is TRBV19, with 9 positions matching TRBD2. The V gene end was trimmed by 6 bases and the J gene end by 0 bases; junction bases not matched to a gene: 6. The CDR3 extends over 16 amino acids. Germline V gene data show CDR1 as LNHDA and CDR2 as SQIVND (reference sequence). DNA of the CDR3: TGTGCCAGTAGGCTAGCGGGGCCTGGCTCCTACAATGAGCAGTTCTTC. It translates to CASRLAGPGSYNEQFF.